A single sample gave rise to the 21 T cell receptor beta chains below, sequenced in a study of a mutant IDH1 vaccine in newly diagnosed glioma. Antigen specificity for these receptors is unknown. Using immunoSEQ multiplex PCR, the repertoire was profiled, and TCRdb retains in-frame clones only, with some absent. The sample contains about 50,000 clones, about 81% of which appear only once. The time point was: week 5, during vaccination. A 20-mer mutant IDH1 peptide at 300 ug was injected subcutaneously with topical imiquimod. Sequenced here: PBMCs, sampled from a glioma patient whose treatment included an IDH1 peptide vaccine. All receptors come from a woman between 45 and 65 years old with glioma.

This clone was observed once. In DNA form, the CDR3 reads TGTGCCAGCAGTCTCGGGACTAGACCAGATACGCAGTATTTT. This sequence encodes CASSLGTRPDTQYF. The rearrangement links TRBV2 to TRBJ2-3; 8 bases align to TRBD2. The germline gives CDR1 SNHLY, CDR2 FYNNEI. This CDR3 region has 14 residues. The V segment lost 5 bases and the J segment 4 bases; nucleotides outside the gene matches: 5.

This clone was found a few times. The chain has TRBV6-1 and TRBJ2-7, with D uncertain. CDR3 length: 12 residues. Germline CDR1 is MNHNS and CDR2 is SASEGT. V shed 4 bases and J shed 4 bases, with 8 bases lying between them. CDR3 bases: TGTGCCAGCAGTGCCCGATGGTACGAGCAGTACTTC. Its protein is CASSARWYEQYF.

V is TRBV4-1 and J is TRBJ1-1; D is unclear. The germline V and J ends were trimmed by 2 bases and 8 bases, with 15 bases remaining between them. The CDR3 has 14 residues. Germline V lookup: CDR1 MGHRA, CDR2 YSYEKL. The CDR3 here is CASSQIPGPGEAFF. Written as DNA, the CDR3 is TGCGCCAGCAGCCAAATTCCCGGGCCGGGGGAAGCTTTCTTT.

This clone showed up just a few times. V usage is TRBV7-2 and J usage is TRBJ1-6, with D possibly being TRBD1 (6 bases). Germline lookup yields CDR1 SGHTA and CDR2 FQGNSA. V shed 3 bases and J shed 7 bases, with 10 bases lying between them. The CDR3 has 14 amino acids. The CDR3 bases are TGTGCCAGCAGCTTCACAGGGCCCAATTCACCCCTCCACTTT. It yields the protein CASSFTGPNSPLHF.

As DNA, the CDR3 is TGCGCCAGCAGCTTGAGTAGCGGGGGGGCCCTAAATGAGCAGTTCTTC. This codes for CASSLSSGGALNEQFF. The J gene is TRBJ2-1, the V gene TRBV5-1; 11 bases agree with TRBD2. Germline CDR1 and CDR2: SGHRS and YFSETQ. V shed 1 base, J shed 7 bases, and the junction held 7 bases outside the gene matches. CDR3 size: 16 residues.

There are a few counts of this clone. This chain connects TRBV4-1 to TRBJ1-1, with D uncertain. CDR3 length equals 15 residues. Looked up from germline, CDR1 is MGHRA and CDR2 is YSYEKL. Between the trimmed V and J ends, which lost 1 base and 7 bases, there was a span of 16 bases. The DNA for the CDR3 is TGCGCCAGCAGCCAAGGGGTAACGGGGTTAGGTGAAGCTTTCTTT. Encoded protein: CASSQGVTGLGEAFF.

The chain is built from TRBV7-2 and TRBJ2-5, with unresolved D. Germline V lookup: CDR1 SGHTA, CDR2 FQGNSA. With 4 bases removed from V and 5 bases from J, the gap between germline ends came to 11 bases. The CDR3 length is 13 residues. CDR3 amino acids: CASSSPGAETQYF. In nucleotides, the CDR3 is TGTGCCAGCAGCTCCCCGGGTGCTGAGACCCAGTACTTC.

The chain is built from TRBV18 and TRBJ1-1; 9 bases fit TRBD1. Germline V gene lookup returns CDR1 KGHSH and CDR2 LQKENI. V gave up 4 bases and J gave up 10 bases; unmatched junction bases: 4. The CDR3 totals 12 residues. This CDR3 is CASSQDRGGAFF. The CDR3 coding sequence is TGTGCCAGCTCACAGGACAGGGGTGGAGCTTTCTTT.

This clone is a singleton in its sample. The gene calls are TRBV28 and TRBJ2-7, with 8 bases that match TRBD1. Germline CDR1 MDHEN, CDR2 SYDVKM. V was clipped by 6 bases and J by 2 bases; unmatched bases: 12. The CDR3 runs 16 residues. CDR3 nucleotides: TGTGCCAGCAGGGGGACAGGCCCGTTGAGCCCCTACGAGCAGTACTTC. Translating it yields CASRGTGPLSPYEQYF.

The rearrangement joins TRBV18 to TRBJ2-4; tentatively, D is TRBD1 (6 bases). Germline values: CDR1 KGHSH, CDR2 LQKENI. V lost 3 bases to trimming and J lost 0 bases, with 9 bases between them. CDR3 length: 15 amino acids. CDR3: CASSPGHLAKNIQYF. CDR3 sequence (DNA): TGTGCCAGCTCACCGGGACATTTAGCCAAAAACATTCAGTACTTC.

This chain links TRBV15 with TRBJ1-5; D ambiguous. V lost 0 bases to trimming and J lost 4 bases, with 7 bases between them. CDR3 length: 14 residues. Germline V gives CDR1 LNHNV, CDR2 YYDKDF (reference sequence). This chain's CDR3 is CATSRDPANQPQHF. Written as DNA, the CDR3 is TGTGCCACCAGCAGAGATCCGGCTAATCAGCCCCAGCATTTT.

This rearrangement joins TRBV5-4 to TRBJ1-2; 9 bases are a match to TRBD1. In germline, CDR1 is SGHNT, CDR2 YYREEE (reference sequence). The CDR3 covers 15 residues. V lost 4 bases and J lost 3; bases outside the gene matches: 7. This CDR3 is CASSAMTGGDYGYTF. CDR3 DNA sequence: TGTGCCAGCAGCGCGATGACAGGGGGGGACTATGGCTACACCTTC.

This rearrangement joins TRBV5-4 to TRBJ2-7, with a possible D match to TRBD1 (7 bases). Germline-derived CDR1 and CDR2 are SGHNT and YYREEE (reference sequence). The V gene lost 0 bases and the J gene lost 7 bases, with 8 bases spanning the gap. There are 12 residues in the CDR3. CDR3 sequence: CASSLAGGEQYF. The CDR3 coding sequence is TGTGCCAGCAGCTTGGCAGGGGGGGAGCAGTACTTC.

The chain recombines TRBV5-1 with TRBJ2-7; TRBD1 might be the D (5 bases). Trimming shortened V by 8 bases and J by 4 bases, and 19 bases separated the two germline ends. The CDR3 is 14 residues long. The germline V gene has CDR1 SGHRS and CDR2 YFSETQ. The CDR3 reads CASRTPGKEYEQYF. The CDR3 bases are TGCGCCAGTCGAACGCCAGGGAAGGAGTACGAGCAGTACTTC.

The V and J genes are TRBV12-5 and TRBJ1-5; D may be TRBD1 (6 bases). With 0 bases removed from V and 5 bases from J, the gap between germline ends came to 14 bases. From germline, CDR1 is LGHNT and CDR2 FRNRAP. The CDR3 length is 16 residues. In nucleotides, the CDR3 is TGTGCTAGTGGTTTGGTGACGGGGGGCGACGATCAGCCCCAGCATTTT. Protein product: CASGLVTGGDDQPQHF.

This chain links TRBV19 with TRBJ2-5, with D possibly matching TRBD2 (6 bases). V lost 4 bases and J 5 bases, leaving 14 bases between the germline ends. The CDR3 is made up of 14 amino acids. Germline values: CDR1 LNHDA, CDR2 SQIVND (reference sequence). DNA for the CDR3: TGTGCCAGTAGTAAAGGGACTTGGGGGGAGACCCAGTACTTC. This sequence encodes CASSKGTWGETQYF. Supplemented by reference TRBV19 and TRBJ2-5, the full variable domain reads DGGITQSPKYLFRKEGQNVTLSCEQNLNHDAMYWYRQDPGQGLRLIYYSQIVNDFQKGDIAEGYSVSREKKESFPLTVTSAQKNPTAFYLCASSKGTWGETQYFGPGTRLLVL.

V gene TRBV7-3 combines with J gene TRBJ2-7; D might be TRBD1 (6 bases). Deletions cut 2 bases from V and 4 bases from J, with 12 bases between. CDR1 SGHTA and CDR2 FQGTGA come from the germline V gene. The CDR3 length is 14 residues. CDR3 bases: TGTGCCAGCAGCTTAGGGGGCAGCGGATACGAGCAGTACTTC. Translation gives CASSLGGSGYEQYF.

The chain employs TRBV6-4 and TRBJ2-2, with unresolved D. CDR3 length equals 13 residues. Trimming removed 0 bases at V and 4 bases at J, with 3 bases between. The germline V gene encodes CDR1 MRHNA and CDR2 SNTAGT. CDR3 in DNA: TGTGCCAGCAGTGACTCAGGCACCGGGGAGCTGTTTTTT. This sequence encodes CASSDSGTGELFF.

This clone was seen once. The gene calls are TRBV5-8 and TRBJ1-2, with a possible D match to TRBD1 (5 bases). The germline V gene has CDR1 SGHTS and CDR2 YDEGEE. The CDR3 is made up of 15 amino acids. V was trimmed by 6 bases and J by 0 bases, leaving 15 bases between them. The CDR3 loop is CASTSRTPANYGYTF. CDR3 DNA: TGTGCCAGCACCTCCCGGACACCAGCTAACTATGGCTACACCTTC. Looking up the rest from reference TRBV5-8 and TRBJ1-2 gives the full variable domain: EAGVTQSPTHLIKTRGQQATLRCSPISGHTSVYWYQQALGLGLQFLLWYDEGEERNRGNFPPRFSGRQFPNYSSELNVNALELEDSALYLCASTSRTPANYGYTFGSGTRLTVV.

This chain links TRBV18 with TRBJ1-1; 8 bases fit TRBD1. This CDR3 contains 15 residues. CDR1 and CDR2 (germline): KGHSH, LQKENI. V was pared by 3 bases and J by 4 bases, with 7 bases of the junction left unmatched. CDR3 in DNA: TGTGCCAGCTCACCGGATAGGACAGGGTCCACTGAAGCTTTCTTT. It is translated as CASSPDRTGSTEAFF. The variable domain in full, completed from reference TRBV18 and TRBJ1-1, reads NAGVMQNPRHLVRRRGQEARLRCSPMKGHSHVYWYRQLPEEGLKFMVYLQKENIIDESGMPKERFSAEFPKEGPSILRIQQVVRGDSAAYFCASSPDRTGSTEAFFGQGTRLTVV.

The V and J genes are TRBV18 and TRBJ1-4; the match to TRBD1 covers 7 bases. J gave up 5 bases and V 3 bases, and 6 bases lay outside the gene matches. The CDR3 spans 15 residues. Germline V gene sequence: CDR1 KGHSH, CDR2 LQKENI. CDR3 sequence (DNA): TGTGCCAGCTCACCGACGGGACAGCTGAATGAAAAACTGTTTTTT. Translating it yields CASSPTGQLNEKLFF.